In this sample, the clone carrying this TCR beta chain turned up a few times. Using RNA transcripts as the source, TCR beta CDR3 regions were amplified. In the first-round RT-PCR of the TCR CDR3, the HTBI primer set was used. Using its own MiXCR run on the multiplex PCR reads, TCRdb lists one record per CDR3 protein. The table lists 400,000 to 600,000 distinct CDR3 sequences, approximately 16% of them singletons, with less than 30% in the top ten. The V gene lost 2 bases and the J gene lost 0 bases, with 13 bases spanning the gap. The CDR3 consists of 16 residues. Germline lookup yields CDR1 SGDLS and CDR2 YYNGEE. This record belongs to a study of T cells in Graves' hyperthyroidism and ophthalmopathy. Ophthalmopathy cases met thresholds of Clinical Activity Score at least 3, NOSPECS grade at least 4 and duration under 3 months. From under 12 ml of fresh peripheral blood, PBMCs were isolated.

Sequencing was carried out using blood. This chain joins TRBV9 and TRBJ2-3, with unresolved D. This sequence was found in a woman aged 25 to 39 with Graves' ophthalmopathy. The CDR3 coding sequence is TGTGCCAGCAGCGTGGGGTCGGGCCATAGCACAGATACGCAGTATTTT. This gives the protein CASSVGSGHSTDTQYF.